These 9 T cell receptor beta chains were all obtained from the same sample, sequenced in a study of CD8 T cells in ankylosing spondylitis. Which antigens these TCRs recognize remains unknown. Findings and limits, study-wide: It appeared that ankylosing spondylitis blood was characterized by a TCR beta motif of several highly homologous variants.

TCRdb called the 5' RACE reads again in MiXCR, with one record for every CDR3 protein. Of almost 400,000 distinct CDR3 sequences in the sample, around 22% were seen once. Specimen: blood, either unsorted or a sorted T cell fraction (not recorded which). The receptor source for this set is a male donor with ankylosing spondylitis.

The chain recombines TRBV24-1 with TRBJ2-1, with 9 bases matching TRBD2. The CDR3 runs to 16 residues. CDR1 is KGHDR and CDR2 is SFDVKD in the germline V gene. V dropped 6 bases and J dropped 6; count of bases not matched to a gene: 11. This CDR3 is CATSRSGGRAFNEQFF. CDR3 DNA: TGTGCCACCAGTAGGTCTGGCGGGAGGGCCTTCAATGAGCAGTTCTTC.

The genes are TRBV7-2 and TRBJ2-5, with D possibly matching TRBD1 (5 bases). The CDR3 totals 11 residues. Germline loops: CDR1 SGHTA, CDR2 FQGNSA. With 5 bases removed from V and 7 bases from J, the gap between germline ends came to 8 bases. The CDR3 nucleotides are TGTGCCAGCAGCCCAAGGGGGACCCAGTACTTC. Translating gives CASSPRGTQYF.

The chain employs TRBV11-3 and TRBJ2-3; D gene unclear. CDR1 is SGHNT, CDR2 YENEEA, per germline. Trimming removed 3 bases at V and 3 bases at J, with 16 bases between. This CDR3 is 16 amino acids long. CDR3 protein: CASSLWYGGITDTQYF. Written as DNA, the CDR3 is TGTGCCAGCAGCTTGTGGTACGGTGGAATTACAGATACGCAGTATTTT.

This clonotype has just a few counts. V usage is TRBV7-2 and J usage is TRBJ2-1; 8 nucleotides align to TRBD2. The CDR3 loop spans 15 amino acids. The V segment lost 5 bases and the J segment 4 bases; nucleotides outside the gene matches: 7. CDR1 and CDR2 from the germline V gene are SGHTA and FQGNSA. CDR3 bases: TGTGCCAGCAGCACAGATTCGGGGGGGTACAATGAGCAGTTCTTC. As protein: CASSTDSGGYNEQFF.

The chain joins TRBV20-1 to TRBJ2-2, with a possible D match to TRBD2 (5 bases). Germline CDR1 and CDR2: DFQATT and SNEGSKA (reference sequence). The CDR3 is 13 residues long. V shed 2 bases and J shed 8 bases, with 12 bases lying between them. CDR3 in amino acids: CSARIIAGGELFF. CDR3 coding DNA: TGCAGTGCTAGAATAATTGCGGGTGGGGAGCTGTTTTTT.

This clonotype showed up many times. The rearrangement links TRBV6-5 to TRBJ2-7, with 10 nucleotides matching TRBD2. From germline, CDR1 is MNHEY and CDR2 SVGAGI. V was clipped by 2 bases and J by 4 bases; unmatched bases: 11. The CDR3 is 17 amino acids. CDR3 DNA: TGTGCCAGCAGTTACGGGGTCCTAGCGGGAGTCCTATACGAGCAGTACTTC. It is translated as CASSYGVLAGVLYEQYF.

This clonotype was detected a few times. The chain couples TRBV14 to TRBJ2-1; either TRBD1 or TRBD2 may supply D (5 bases each). The CDR3 extends over 14 amino acids. Germline CDR1 and CDR2: SGHDN and FVKESK. V was trimmed by 4 bases and J by 9 bases, leaving 16 bases between them. CDR3 DNA: TGTGCCAGCAGCCCTGGGACCCGGCAAGGTGAGCAGTTCTTC. Its protein is CASSPGTRQGEQFF.

This rearrangement joins TRBV5-6 to TRBJ2-3; 7 bases agree with TRBD2. There are 15 residues in the CDR3. V was clipped by 3 bases and J by 3 bases; unmatched bases: 7. Per the germline V gene, CDR1 is SGHDT and CDR2 is YYEEEE. CDR3 residues: CASSSDASGTDTQYF. CDR3 nucleotides: TGTGCCAGCAGCTCAGATGCTAGCGGAACAGATACGCAGTATTTT.

The chain recombines TRBV6-2 or TRBV6-3 with TRBJ2-6; perhaps TRBD2 as D (6 bases). Per the germline V gene, CDR1 is MNHEY and CDR2 is SVGEGT. The V and J ends lost 0 bases and 0 bases respectively, with 18 bases between them. This CDR3 region has 20 residues. CDR3 sequence (DNA): TGTGCCAGCAGTTACTCCGACCGGGACTCACCCTCCTCTGGGGCCAACGTCCTGACTTTC. It encodes CASSYSDRDSPSSGANVLTF.